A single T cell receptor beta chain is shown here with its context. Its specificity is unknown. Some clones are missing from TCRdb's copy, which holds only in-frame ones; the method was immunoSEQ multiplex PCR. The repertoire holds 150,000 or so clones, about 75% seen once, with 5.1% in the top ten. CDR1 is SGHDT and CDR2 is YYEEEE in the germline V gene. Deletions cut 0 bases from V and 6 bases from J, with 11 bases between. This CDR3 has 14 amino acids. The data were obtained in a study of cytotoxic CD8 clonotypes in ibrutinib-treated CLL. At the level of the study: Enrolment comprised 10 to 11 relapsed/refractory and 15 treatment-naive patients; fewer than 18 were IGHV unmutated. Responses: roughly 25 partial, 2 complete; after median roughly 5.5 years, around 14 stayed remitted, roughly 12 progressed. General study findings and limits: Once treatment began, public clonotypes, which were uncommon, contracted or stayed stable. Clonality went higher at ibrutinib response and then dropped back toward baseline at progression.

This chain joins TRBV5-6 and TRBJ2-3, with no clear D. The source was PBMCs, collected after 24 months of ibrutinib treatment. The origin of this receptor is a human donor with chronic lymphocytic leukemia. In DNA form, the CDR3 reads TGTGCCAGCAGCTTGGGGCCCCTCGGGGATACGCAGTATTTT. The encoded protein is CASSLGPLGDTQYF.